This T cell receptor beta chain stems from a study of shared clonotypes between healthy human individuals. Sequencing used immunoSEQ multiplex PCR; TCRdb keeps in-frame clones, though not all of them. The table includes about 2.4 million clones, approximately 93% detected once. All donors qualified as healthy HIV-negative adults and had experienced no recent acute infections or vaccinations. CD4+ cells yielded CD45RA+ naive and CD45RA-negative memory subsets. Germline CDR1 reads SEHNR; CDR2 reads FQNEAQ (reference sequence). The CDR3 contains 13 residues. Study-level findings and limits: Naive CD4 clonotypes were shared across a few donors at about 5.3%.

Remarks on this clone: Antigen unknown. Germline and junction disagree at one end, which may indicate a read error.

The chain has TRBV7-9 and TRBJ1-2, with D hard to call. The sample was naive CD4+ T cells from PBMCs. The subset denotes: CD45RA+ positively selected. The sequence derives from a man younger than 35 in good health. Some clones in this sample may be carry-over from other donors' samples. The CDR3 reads CASSLAGNSGYTF. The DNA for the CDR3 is TGTGCCAGCAGCTTAGCCGGGAACTCTGGCTACACCTTC.